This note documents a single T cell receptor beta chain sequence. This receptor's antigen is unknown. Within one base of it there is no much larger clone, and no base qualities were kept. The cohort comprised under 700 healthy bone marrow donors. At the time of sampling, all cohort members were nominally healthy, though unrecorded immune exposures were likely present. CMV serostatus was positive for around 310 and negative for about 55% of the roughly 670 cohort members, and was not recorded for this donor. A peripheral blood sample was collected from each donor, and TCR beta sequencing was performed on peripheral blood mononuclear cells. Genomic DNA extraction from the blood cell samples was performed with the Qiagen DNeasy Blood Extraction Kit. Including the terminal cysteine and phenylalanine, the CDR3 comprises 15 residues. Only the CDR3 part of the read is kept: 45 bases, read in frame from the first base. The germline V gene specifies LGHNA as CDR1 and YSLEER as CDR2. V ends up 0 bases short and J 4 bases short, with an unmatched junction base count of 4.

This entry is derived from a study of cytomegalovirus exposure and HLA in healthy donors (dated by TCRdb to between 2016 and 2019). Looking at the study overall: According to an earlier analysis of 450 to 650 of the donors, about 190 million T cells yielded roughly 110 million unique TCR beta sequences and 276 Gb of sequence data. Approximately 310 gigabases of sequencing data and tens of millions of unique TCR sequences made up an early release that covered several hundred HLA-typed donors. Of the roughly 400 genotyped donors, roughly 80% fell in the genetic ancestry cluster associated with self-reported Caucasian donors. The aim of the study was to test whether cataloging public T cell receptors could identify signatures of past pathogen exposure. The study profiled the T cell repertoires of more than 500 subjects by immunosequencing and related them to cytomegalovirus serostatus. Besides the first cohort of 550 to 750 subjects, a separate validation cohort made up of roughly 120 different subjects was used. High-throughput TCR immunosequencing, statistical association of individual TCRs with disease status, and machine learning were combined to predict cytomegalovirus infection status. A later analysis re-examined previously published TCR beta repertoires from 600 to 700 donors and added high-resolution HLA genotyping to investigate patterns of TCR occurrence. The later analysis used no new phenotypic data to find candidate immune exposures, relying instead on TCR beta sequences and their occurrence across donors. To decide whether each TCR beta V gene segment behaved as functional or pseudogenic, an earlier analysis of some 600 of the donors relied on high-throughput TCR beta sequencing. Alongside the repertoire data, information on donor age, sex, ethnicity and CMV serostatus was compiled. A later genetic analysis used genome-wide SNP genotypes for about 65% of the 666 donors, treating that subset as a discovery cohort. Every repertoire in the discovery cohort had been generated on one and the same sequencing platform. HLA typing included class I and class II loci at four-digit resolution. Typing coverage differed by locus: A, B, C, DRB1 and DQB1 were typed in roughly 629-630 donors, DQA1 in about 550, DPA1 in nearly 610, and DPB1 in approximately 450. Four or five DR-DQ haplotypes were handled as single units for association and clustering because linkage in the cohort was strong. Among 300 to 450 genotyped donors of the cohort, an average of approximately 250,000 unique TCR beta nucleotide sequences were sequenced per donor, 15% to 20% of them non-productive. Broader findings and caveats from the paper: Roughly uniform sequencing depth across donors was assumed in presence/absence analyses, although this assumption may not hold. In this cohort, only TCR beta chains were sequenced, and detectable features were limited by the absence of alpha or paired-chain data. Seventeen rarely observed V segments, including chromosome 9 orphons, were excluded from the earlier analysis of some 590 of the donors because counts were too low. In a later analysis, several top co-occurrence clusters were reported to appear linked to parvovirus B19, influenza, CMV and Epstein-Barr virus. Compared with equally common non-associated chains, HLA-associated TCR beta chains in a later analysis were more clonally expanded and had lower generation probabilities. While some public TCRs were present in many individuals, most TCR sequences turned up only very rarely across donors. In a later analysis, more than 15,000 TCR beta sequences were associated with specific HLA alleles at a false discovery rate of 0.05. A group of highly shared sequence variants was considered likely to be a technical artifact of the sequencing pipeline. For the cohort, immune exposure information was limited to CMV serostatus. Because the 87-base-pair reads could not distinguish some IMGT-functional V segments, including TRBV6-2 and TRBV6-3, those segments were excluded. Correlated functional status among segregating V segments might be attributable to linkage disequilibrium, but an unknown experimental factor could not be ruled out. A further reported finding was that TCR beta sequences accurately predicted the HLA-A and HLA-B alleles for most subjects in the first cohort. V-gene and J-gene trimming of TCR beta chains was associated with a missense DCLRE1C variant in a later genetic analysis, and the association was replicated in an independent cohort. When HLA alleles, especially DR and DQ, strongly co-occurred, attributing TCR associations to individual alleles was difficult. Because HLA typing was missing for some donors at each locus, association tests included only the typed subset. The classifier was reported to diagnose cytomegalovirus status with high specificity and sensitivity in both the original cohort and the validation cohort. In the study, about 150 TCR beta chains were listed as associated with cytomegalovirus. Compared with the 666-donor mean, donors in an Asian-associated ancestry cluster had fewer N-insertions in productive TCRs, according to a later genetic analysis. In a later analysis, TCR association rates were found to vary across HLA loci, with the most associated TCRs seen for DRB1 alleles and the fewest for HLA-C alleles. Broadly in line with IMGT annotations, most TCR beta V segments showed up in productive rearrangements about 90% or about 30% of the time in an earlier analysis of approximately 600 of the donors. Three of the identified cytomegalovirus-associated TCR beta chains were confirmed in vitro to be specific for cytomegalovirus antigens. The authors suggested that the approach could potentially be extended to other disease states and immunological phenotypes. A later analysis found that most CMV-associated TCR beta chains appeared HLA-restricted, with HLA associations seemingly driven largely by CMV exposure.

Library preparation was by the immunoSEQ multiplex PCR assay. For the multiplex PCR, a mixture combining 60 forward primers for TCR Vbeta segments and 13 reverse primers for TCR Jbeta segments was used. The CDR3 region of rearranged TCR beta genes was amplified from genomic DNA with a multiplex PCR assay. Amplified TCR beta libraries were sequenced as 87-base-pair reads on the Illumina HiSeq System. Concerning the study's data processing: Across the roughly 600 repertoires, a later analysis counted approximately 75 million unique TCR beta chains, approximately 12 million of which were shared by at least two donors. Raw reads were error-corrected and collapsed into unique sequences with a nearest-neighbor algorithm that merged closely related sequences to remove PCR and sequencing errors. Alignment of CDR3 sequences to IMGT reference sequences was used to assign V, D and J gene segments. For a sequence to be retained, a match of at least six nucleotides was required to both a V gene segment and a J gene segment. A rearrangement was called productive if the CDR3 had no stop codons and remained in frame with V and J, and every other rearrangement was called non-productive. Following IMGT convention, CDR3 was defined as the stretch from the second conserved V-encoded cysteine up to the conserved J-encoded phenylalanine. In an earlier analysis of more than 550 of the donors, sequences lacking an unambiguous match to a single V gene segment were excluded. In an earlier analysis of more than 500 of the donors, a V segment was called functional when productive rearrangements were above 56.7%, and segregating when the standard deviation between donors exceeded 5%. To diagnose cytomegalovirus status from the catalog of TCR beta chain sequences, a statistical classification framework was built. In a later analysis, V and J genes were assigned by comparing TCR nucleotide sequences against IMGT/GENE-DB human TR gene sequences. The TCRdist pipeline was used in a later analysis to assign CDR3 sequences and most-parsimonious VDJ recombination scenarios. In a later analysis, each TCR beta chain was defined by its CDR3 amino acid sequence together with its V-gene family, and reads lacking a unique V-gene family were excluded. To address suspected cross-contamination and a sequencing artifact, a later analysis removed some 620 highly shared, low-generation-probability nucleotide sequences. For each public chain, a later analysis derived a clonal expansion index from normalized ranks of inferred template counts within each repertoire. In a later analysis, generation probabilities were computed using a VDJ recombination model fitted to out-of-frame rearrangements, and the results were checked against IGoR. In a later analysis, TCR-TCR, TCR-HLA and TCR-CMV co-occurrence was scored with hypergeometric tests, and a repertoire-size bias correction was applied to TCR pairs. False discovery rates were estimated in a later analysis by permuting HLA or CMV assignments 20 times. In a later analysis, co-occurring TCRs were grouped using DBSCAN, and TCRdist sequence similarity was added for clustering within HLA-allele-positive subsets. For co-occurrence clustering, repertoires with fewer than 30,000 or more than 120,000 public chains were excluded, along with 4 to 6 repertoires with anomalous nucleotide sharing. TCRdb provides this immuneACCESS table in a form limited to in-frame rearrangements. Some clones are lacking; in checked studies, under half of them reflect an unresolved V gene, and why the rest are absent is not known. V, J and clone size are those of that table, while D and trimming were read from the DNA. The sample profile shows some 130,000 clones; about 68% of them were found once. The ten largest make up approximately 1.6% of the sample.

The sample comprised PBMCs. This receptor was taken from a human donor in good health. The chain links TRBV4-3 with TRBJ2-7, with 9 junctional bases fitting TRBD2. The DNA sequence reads TGCGCCAGCAGCCAAGATCCGACTAGCGGATACGAGCAGTACTTC. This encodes CASSQDPTSGYEQYF.